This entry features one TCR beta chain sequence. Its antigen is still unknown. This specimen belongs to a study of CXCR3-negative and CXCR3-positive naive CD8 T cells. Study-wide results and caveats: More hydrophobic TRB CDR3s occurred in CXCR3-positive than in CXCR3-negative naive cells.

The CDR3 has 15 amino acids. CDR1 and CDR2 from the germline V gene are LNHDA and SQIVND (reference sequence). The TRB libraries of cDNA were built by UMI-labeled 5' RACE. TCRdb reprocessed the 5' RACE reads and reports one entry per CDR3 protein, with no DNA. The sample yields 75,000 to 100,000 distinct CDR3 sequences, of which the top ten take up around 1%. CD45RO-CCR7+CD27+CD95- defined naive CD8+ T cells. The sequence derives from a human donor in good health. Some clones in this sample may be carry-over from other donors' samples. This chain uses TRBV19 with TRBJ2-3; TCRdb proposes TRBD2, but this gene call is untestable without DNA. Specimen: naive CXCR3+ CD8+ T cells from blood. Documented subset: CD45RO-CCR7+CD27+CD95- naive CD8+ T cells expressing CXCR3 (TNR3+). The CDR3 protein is CASSIGGPITDTQYF.